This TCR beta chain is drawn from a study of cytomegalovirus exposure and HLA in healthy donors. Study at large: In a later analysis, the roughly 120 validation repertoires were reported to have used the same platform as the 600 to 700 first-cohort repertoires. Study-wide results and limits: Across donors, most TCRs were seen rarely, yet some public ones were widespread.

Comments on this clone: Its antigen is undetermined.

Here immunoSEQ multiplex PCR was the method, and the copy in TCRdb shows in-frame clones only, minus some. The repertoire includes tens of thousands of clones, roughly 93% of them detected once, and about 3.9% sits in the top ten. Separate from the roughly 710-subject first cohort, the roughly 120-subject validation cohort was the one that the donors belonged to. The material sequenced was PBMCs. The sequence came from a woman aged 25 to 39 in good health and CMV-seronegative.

CDR3 sequence (DNA): TGTGCCAGCAGTGACCTTGGGCCGACAGGGTATAGCAATCAGCCCCAGCATTTT. Translated, it gives CASSDLGPTGYSNQPQHF. The chain combines TRBV6-1 with TRBJ1-5; 7 nucleotides line up with TRBD1. V was pared by 3 bases and J by 0 bases, with 11 bases of the junction left unmatched. The CDR3 extends over 18 amino acids. Germline V gene lookup returns CDR1 MNHNS and CDR2 SASEGT.